These T cell receptor beta chains were read from a single sample in a study of cytomegalovirus exposure and HLA in healthy donors. Profiled with immunoSEQ multiplex PCR; TCRdb holds only in-frame clones, not every one. The sample lists 90,000 or so clones, 65% to 90% seen once, with around 3.7% in the top ten. Sequenced: PBMCs. These receptors came from a man younger than 45 in good health and CMV-seropositive. Each CDR3 is given with its conserved first and last residue. D genes are given only for firm matches. A clone size is listed for some rows: how often the clone was seen (once, few, many), or a class if it is expanded.

TRBD1	TRBV30	-	13	TRBJ1-1	TGTGCCTGGAGCGGACAGGGGAGGACTGAAGCTTTCTTT	CAWSGQGRTEAFF
TRBD2	TRBV7-6	-	14	TRBJ2-5	TGTGCCAGCAGCTTAGGTAGCGGGGGAGAGACCCAGTACTTC	CASSLGSGGETQYF
TRBD1	TRBV27	-	15	TRBJ2-7	TGTGCCAGCAGTATAACCGGGACAGGGACCTACGAGCAGTACTTC	CASSITGTGTYEQYF
-	TRBV11-3	-	13	TRBJ2-5	TGTGCCAGCAGCCCAGGGCCCCAAGAGACCCAGTACTTC	CASSPGPQETQYF
-	TRBV28	-	12	TRBJ1-2	TGTGCCAGCCGATACAGCAACTATGGCTACACCTTC	CASRYSNYGYTF
-	TRBV7-9	few	12	TRBJ1-5	TGTGCCAGCAGCGCAACAAGACAGCCCCAGCATTTT	CASSATRQPQHF
TRBD1	TRBV12-5	-	17	TRBJ1-1	TGTGCTAGTGGTTTGGTAGGACAGGGATTTTCGAACACTGAAGCTTTCTTT	CASGLVGQGFSNTEAFF
TRBD1	TRBV6-6	-	16	TRBJ2-2	TGTGCCAGCTCCTCTCGGGGGGGACAGGGGACCGGGGAGCTGTTTTTT	CASSSRGGQGTGELFF
TRBD1	TRBV11-2	-	14	TRBJ1-4	TGTGCCAGCAGCGTGGACAGGGGGAACGAAAAACTGTTTTTT	CASSVDRGNEKLFF
TRBD1	TRBV6-5	-	12	TRBJ1-1	TGTGCCAGCAATCCCGGGACAGCTTCAGCTTTCTTT	CASNPGTASAFF
-	TRBV9	-	16	TRBJ1-4	TGTGCCAGCAGCCGAGCGGCGGGACCGACAAATGAAAAACTGTTTTTT	CASSRAAGPTNEKLFF
-	TRBV10-1	few	15	TRBJ1-1	TGCGCCAGCAGTGAGTCCGTGTACAGGAACACTGAAGCTTTCTTT	CASSESVYRNTEAFF
TRBD1	TRBV29-1	-	14	TRBJ1-2	TGCAGCGTTGATACGGGACAGGGCGCCTATGGCTACACCTTC	CSVDTGQGAYGYTF
-	TRBV7-2	-	14	TRBJ2-1	TGTGCCAGCAGCCCAAGGGCAGGGGCCAATGAGCAGTTCTTC	CASSPRAGANEQFF
TRBD1	TRBV7-9	-	15	TRBJ2-2	TGTTCCAGCAGCTTAGCGCCGGCAGGGGGTCCGGAGCTGTTTTTT	CSSSLAPAGGPELFF
-	TRBV7-9	-	14	TRBJ2-7	TGTGCCAGCAGCCCCACTGGGGGGACGGGCGAGCAGTACTTC	CASSPTGGTGEQYF
-	TRBV5-1	once	15	TRBJ1-1	TGCGCCAGCAGCCCGAGCGCGGGCGGCCGGGCTGAAGCTTTCTTT	CASSPSAGGRAEAFF
TRBD1	TRBV30	-	14	TRBJ2-1	TGTGCCTGGAGTGGGGACAGCAACTACAATGAGCAGTTCTTC	CAWSGDSNYNEQFF
TRBD1	TRBV7-2	-	15	TRBJ2-7	TGTGCCAGCAGCTTAGGTCCCGGGACAGGGTACGAGCAGTACTTC	CASSLGPGTGYEQYF
-	TRBV30	-	14	TRBJ1-2	TGTGCCTGGGCCCCCCCCCGGCCGGAGTATGGCTACACCTTC	CAWAPPRPEYGYTF
-	TRBV29-1	once	12	TRBJ2-3	TGCAGCGTAACAGAGAGCACAGATACGCAGTATTTT	CSVTESTDTQYF
TRBD2	TRBV10-3	-	16	TRBJ2-2	TGTGCCATCAGTGGCCGGGGGGAGGGAGTCACCGGGGAGCTGTTTTTT	CAISGRGEGVTGELFF
-	TRBV11-2	-	15	TRBJ2-2	TGTGCCAGCAGCTTAGAGTTCGGTCGGTCCGGGGAGCTGTTTTTT	CASSLEFGRSGELFF
-	TRBV14	-	13	TRBJ2-7	TGTGCCAGCAGCCAAGTCGGTGCCTACGAGCAGTACTTC	CASSQVGAYEQYF
TRBD1	TRBV5-4	-	17	TRBJ1-5	TGTGCCAGCCGTATTTCGACAGGTCAGGGGGGAAATCAGCCCCAGCATTTT	CASRISTGQGGNQPQHF
TRBD2	TRBV5-4	-	14	TRBJ2-1	TGTGCCAGCAGTCGGACTAGCGGGAGCGCTGAGCAGTTCTTC	CASSRTSGSAEQFF
TRBD1	TRBV6-1	-	15	TRBJ1-1	TGTGCCAGCAGTGGTAGTGTCCAGGGGGCCGCTGAAGCTTTCTTT	CASSGSVQGAAEAFF
TRBD1	TRBV11-3	-	16	TRBJ2-2	TGTGCCAGCAGGCCTGGGACAGGGTTATCCACCGGGGAGCTGTTTTTT	CASRPGTGLSTGELFF
TRBD2	TRBV28	-	15	TRBJ2-5	TGTGCCAGCAGTTACAGAGGACTAGCGGAAGAGACCCAGTACTTC	CASSYRGLAEETQYF